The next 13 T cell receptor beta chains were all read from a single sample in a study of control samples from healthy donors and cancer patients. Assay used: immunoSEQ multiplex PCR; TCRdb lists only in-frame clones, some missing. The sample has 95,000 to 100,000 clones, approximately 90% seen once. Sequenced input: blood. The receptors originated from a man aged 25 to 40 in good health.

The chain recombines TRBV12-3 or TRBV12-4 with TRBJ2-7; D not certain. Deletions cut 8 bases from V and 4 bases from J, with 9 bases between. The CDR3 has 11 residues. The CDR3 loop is CASHSGYEQYF. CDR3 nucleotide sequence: TGTGCCAGCCATTCCGGATACGAGCAGTACTTC.

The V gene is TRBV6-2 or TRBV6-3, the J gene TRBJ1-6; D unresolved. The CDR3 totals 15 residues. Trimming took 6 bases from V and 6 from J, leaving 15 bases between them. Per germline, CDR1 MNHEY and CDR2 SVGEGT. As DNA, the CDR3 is TGTGCCAGCAGCCGGACCGCTACGGGTAATTCACCCCTCCACTTT. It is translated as CASSRTATGNSPLHF.

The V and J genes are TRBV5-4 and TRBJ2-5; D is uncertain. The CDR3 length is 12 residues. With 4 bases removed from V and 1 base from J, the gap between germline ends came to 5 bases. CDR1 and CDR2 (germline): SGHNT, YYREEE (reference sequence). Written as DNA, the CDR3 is TGTGCCAGCAGCCGGCCCCAAGAGACCCAGTACTTC. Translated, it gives CASSRPQETQYF.

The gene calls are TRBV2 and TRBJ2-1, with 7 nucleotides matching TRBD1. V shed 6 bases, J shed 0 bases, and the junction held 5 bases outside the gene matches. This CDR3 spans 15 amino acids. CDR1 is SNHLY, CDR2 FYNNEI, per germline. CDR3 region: CASSFDRASYNEQFF. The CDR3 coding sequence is TGTGCCAGCAGCTTTGACAGGGCCTCCTACAATGAGCAGTTCTTC.

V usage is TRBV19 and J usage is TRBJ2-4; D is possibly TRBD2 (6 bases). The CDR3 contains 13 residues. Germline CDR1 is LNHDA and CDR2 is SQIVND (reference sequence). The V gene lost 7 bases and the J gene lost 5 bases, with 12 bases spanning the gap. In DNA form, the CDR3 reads TGTGCCAGTATGGAGGGGACCCAAAACATTCAGTACTTC. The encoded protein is CASMEGTQNIQYF.

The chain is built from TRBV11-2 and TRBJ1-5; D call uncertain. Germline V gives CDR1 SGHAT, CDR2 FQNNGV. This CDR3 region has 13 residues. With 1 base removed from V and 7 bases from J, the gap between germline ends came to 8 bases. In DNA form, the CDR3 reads TGTGCCAGCAGCTTAGGGACGGGACAGCCCCAGCATTTT. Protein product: CASSLGTGQPQHF.

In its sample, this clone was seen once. CDR3 region: CASSLTDRWGLGYTF. The CDR3 DNA is TGTGCCAGCAGCTTAACCGATCGTTGGGGGCTTGGCTACACCTTC. This chain connects TRBV7-2 to TRBJ1-2; possibly TRBD1 for D (6 bases). Per the germline V gene, CDR1 is SGHTA and CDR2 is FQGNSA. The CDR3 loop spans 15 amino acids. The germline V and J ends were trimmed by 2 bases and 7 bases, with 17 bases remaining between them.

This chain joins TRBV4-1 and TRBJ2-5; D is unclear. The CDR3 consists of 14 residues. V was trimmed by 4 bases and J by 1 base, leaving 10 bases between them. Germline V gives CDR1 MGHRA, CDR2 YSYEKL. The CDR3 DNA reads TGCGCCAGCAGCCGGCTCCGCGGCCAAGAGACCCAGTACTTC. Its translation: CASSRLRGQETQYF.

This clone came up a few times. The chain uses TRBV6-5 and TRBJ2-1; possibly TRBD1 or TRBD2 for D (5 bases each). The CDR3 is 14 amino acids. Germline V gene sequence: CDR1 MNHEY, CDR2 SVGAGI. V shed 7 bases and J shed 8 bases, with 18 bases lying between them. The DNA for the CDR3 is TGTGCCAGCACTTTGAGGGGCCAGGGACATGAGCAGTTCTTC. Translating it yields CASTLRGQGHEQFF.

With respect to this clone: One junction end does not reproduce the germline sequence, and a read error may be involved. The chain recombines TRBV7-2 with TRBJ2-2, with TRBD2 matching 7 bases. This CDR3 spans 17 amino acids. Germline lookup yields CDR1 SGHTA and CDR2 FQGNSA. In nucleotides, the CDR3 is TGTGCCAGCAGCTTAGCCCTAGCGGTTTCGAAGACCGGGGAGCTGTTTTTT. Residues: CASSLALAVSKTGELFF.

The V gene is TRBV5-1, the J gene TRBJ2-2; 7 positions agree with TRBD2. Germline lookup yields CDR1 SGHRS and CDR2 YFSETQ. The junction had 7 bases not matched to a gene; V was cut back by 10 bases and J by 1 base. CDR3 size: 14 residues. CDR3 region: CAGGGEVNTGELFF. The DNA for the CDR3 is TGCGCCGGCGGGGGTGAGGTGAACACCGGGGAGCTGTTTTTT.

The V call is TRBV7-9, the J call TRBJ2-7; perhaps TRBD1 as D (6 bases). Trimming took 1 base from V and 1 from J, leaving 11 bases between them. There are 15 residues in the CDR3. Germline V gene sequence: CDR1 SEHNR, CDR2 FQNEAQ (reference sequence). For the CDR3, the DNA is TGTGCCAGCAGCTTAGTCAGGGGTGGATCCTACGAGCAGTACTTC. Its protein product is CASSLVRGGSYEQYF.

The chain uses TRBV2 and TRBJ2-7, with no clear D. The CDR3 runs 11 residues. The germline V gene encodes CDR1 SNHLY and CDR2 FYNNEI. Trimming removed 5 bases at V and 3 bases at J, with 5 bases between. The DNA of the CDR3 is TGTGCCAGCAGTTGGGTCTACGAGCAGTACTTC. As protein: CASSWVYEQYF.